Below, 30 T cell receptor beta chains from the same sample are listed, as sequenced in a study of response to subunit inactivated influenza vaccine. TCRdb reprocessed the RT-PCR reads via MiXCR and lists one record per CDR3 protein. The table lists 150,000 to 200,000 distinct CDR3 sequences, around 9% of them singletons. This sample comprised non-naive T cells sorted from PBMCs, obtained on the day of vaccination. These receptors were collected from a man aged 45-60 years who received an inactivated influenza vaccine.

This clonotype was counted between two and nine times. This chain joins TRBV10-3 and TRBJ2-3, with no clear D. The CDR3 is 12 amino acids. Germline CDR1 reads ENHRY; CDR2 reads SYGVKD. Trimming left V 6 bases short and J 0 bases short, with 4 bases between. CDR3 DNA sequence: TGTGCCATCAGGACTAGCACAGATACGCAGTATTTT. It codes for CAIRTSTDTQYF.

This clonotype was recorded at least ten times. The V gene is TRBV5-6, the J gene TRBJ2-7; either TRBD1 or TRBD2 may supply D (5 bases each). Per the germline V gene, CDR1 is SGHDT and CDR2 is YYEEEE. The CDR3 has 14 residues. Between the trimmed V and J ends, which lost 3 bases and 7 bases, there was a span of 17 bases. In DNA, the CDR3 is TGTGCCAGCAGCTCTAGGGGACCTGTCTGGGAGCAGTACTTC. Translated, it gives CASSSRGPVWEQYF.

In this sample, this clonotype turned up many times. The CDR3 coding sequence is TGTGCCAGCAGTTTCACAGGGTCTTACGAGCAGTACTTC. Its protein product is CASSFTGSYEQYF. The chain joins TRBV12-3 or TRBV12-4 to TRBJ2-7; maybe TRBD1 (6 bases). The CDR3 has 13 amino acids. Trimming took off 3 bases at V and 4 bases at J, with 10 bases between the two ends.

V usage is TRBV10-3 and J usage is TRBJ2-2; TRBD2 matches at 11 bases. Looked up from germline, CDR1 is ENHRY and CDR2 is SYGVKD. Germline trimming cut 8 bases from V and 3 bases from J; bases unmatched to any gene: 5. The CDR3 is 15 amino acids. Here the CDR3 DNA reads TGTGCCATCGCCACTAGCGGGAGTTACACCGGGGAGCTGTTTTTT. Encoded protein: CAIATSGSYTGELFF.

The V call is TRBV12-3 or TRBV12-4, the J call TRBJ1-3; no firm D call. Trimming stripped 8 bases from V and 4 bases from J, with 15 bases between. The CDR3 is made up of 14 amino acids. CDR3 residues: CASDRGLSGNTIYF. CDR3 coding DNA: TGTGCCAGCGATCGGGGTTTGTCCGGAAACACCATATATTTT.

There are a few counts of this clonotype. V usage is TRBV7-9 and J usage is TRBJ2-2; 10 bases are a match to TRBD1. The CDR3 is 16 amino acids. CDR1 is SEHNR and CDR2 is FQNEAQ in the germline V gene (reference sequence). Trimming removed 2 bases from V and 6 bases from J; junction bases left unmatched: 6. DNA for the CDR3: TGTGCCAGCAGCTTATTACCGGGACAGGGGTCCGGGGAGCTGTTTTTT. The encoded protein is CASSLLPGQGSGELFF.

This clonotype was observed a handful of times. The J gene is TRBJ2-7, the V gene TRBV7-7, with TRBD2 matching over 12 bases. From germline, CDR1 is SSHAT and CDR2 FNYEAQ (reference sequence). The CDR3 spans 14 residues. V was pared by 11 bases and J by 5 bases, with 10 bases of the junction left unmatched. The CDR3 DNA is TGTGCCGGACTAGCGGGAATAAGTTGGGACGAGCAGTACTTC. Its protein product is CAGLAGISWDEQYF.

The chain combines TRBV5-1 with TRBJ2-5; 16 bases are shared with TRBD2. The germline V gene encodes CDR1 SGHRS and CDR2 YFSETQ. Trimming cost V 7 bases and J 6 bases; bases outside gene matches: 6. The CDR3 contains 15 residues. The CDR3 sequence is CASLGLAGGLKTQYF. For the CDR3, the DNA is TGCGCCAGCCTGGGACTAGCGGGAGGGCTAAAGACCCAGTACTTC.

This clonotype was observed at least ten times. The chain is built from TRBV12-3 or TRBV12-4 and TRBJ2-1; D gene uncertain. This CDR3 spans 13 amino acids. V was cut by 7 bases and J by 2 bases, with 9 bases left in between. The CDR3, as DNA: TGTGCCAGCACCCGGCAGCCCTACAATGAGCAGTTCTTC. Amino acids: CASTRQPYNEQFF.

The V gene is TRBV20-1, the J gene TRBJ2-1; TRBD2 aligns across 13 bases. Per the germline V gene, CDR1 is DFQATT and CDR2 is SNEGSKA (reference sequence). Unmatched junction bases numbered 7, after V lost 4 bases and J lost 10 bases. The CDR3 covers 14 residues. CDR3 sequence reads: CSAKGLAGILEQFF. CDR3 nucleotide sequence: TGCAGTGCTAAGGGACTAGCGGGGATCTTGGAGCAGTTCTTC.

V and J are TRBV20-1 and TRBJ1-5; 7 nucleotides line up with TRBD1. The CDR3 is 13 amino acids. The trim removed 4 bases at V and 4 bases at J, leaving 4 bases unmatched. The V gene's germline CDR1 is DFQATT and CDR2 SNEGSKA (reference sequence). The CDR3 spells CSAKEQGNQPQHF. DNA for the CDR3: TGCAGTGCTAAGGAACAGGGGAATCAGCCCCAGCATTTT.

This clonotype was counted a few times. This chain joins TRBV19 and TRBJ2-1; D possibly uses TRBD1 or TRBD2 (6 bases each). Trimming took off 6 bases at V and 1 base at J, with 22 bases between the two ends. CDR3 length: 18 amino acids. CDR1 LNHDA and CDR2 SQIVND come from the germline V gene (reference sequence). The CDR3 DNA reads TGTGCCAGTAGAGGGGGGCAGGGGCAATTTTTATCCTACAATGAGCAGTTCTTC. Amino acids: CASRGGQGQFLSYNEQFF.

This clonotype was detected many times. V is TRBV7-9 and J is TRBJ2-1; tentatively, D is TRBD2 (6 bases). CDR3 length equals 15 residues. The V gene's germline CDR1 is SEHNR and CDR2 FQNEAQ (reference sequence). V lost 2 bases to trimming and J lost 9 bases, with 17 bases between them. The CDR3 bases are TGTGCCAGCAGCTTATCCTCATCCGGGGGTGGTGAGCAGTTCTTC. This translates into CASSLSSSGGGEQFF.

In its sample, this clonotype was seen many times. The gene calls are TRBV4-1 and TRBJ1-6; TRBD1 matches 9 bases. V shed 3 bases and J 10 bases; nucleotides not matched to a gene: 13. Germline V gene sequence: CDR1 MGHRA, CDR2 YSYEKL. The CDR3 is 17 residues long. The CDR3 reads CASSQLLQGAQGSPLHF. DNA for the CDR3: TGCGCCAGCAGCCAGTTATTACAGGGGGCGCAGGGCTCACCCCTCCACTTT.

This clonotype was counted a few times. This chain connects TRBV20-1 to TRBJ2-1; a weak D match, TRBD2 (5 bases). V was trimmed by 2 bases and J by 3 bases, leaving 14 bases between them. The CDR3 runs to 15 residues. Germline assignment: CDR1 DFQATT and CDR2 SNEGSKA (reference sequence). CDR3 in DNA: TGCAGTGCTAGAACCCCGGGAACCCTCTACAATGAGCAGTTCTTC. Translation gives CSARTPGTLYNEQFF.

Ten or more counts support this clonotype. This chain uses TRBV6-5 with TRBJ2-3, with D perhaps assigned TRBD1 or TRBD2 (5 bases each). Germline-derived CDR1 and CDR2 are MNHEY and SVGAGI. V was trimmed by 4 bases and J by 6 bases, leaving 14 bases between them. This CDR3 region has 14 residues. In DNA, the CDR3 is TGTGCCAGCAGTTTCTACCGGGACGGGGATACGCAGTATTTT. Translating gives CASSFYRDGDTQYF.

This clonotype has just a few counts. The genes are TRBV20-1 and TRBJ1-1, with D possibly TRBD1 on 5 matching bases. The V and J ends lost 2 bases and 5 bases respectively, with 18 bases between them. Germline CDR1 reads DFQATT; CDR2 reads SNEGSKA (reference sequence). The CDR3 is made up of 15 amino acids. The DNA of the CDR3 is TGCAGTGCTAGAACGCAGGGAGTGGTATCAACTGAAGCTTTCTTT. Its protein is CSARTQGVVSTEAFF.

This clonotype was counted at least ten times. This chain uses TRBV7-9 with TRBJ2-1; no definite D call. Per germline, CDR1 SEHNR and CDR2 FQNEAQ (reference sequence). The V end was cut by 3 bases, the J end by 7 bases, with 7 bases between. This CDR3 has 12 amino acids. The DNA for the CDR3 is TGTGCCAGCAGCTTTCTCAGTAATGAGCAGTTCTTC. Residues: CASSFLSNEQFF.

This clonotype has just a few counts. The CDR3 reads CASSYSRGYFTEAFF. The CDR3 DNA is TGTGCCAGCAGTTACTCTAGGGGATACTTCACTGAAGCTTTCTTT. The gene calls are TRBV6-2 or TRBV6-3 and TRBJ1-1; maybe TRBD1 (5 bases). Germline CDR1 is MNHEY and CDR2 is SVGEGT. The V end lost 0 bases, the J end lost 4 bases, and 12 bases lay between the germline ends. The CDR3 contains 15 residues.

This chain joins TRBV5-1 and TRBJ2-3, with a possible D match to TRBD2 (5 bases). The CDR3 covers 17 residues. CDR1 is SGHRS, CDR2 YFSETQ, per germline. Trimming shortened V by 0 bases and J by 0 bases, and 14 bases separated the two germline ends. CDR3 protein: CASSLGVGSGSTDTQYF. The CDR3 DNA reads as TGCGCCAGCAGCTTGGGGGTTGGGAGCGGTAGCACAGATACGCAGTATTTT.

The rearrangement links TRBV20-1 to TRBJ2-7; D gene ambiguous. In germline, CDR1 is DFQATT, CDR2 SNEGSKA (reference sequence). There are 13 residues in the CDR3. Trimming shortened V by 3 bases and J by 1 base, and 10 bases separated the two germline ends. The CDR3 bases are TGCAGTGCTAGTTCTGGGGTTTCCTACGAGCAGTACTTC. Its protein is CSASSGVSYEQYF.

This clonotype was observed many times. The rearrangement joins TRBV5-1 to TRBJ1-6; D is perhaps TRBD1 (6 bases). CDR1 is SGHRS and CDR2 is YFSETQ in the germline V gene. CDR3 size: 15 residues. V lost 5 bases to trimming and J lost 6 bases, with 15 bases between them. The CDR3 reads CASREGTPANSPLHF. CDR3 coding DNA: TGCGCCAGCAGAGAGGGGACACCGGCTAATTCACCCCTCCACTTT.

This clonotype was seen ten or more times. The chain uses TRBV5-1 and TRBJ1-2; unclear D gene. The CDR3 spans 13 residues. CDR1 is SGHRS and CDR2 is YFSETQ in the germline V gene. Trimming removed 2 bases at V and 3 bases at J, with 8 bases between. This CDR3 reads CASSFDSDYGYTF. CDR3 nucleotides: TGCGCCAGCAGCTTTGATTCTGACTATGGCTACACCTTC. Complete variable domain (other parts from reference TRBV5-1 and TRBJ1-2): KAGVTQTPRYLIKTRGQQVTLSCSPISGHRSVSWYQQTPGQGLQFLFEYFSETQRNKGNFPGRFSGRQFSNSRSEMNVSTLELGDSALYLCASSFDSDYGYTFGSGTRLTVV.

This clonotype was counted a few times. The chain combines TRBV3-1 with TRBJ2-1, with D possibly matching TRBD2 (5 bases). Trimming took 0 bases from V and 7 from J, leaving 10 bases between them. The CDR3 has 14 residues. Germline V gene data show CDR1 as LGHDT and CDR2 as YNNKEL (reference sequence). CDR3 nucleotides: TGTGCCAGCAGCCAAGATAGAGGGTCGAATGAGCAGTTCTTC. This translates into CASSQDRGSNEQFF.

In this sample, this clonotype turned up a few times. The chain couples TRBV15 to TRBJ2-5; TRBD1 matches at 7 bases. The CDR3 runs to 13 residues. J lost 5 bases, V lost 4 bases, and 4 bases had no gene match. Germline values: CDR1 LNHNV, CDR2 YYDKDF (reference sequence). CDR3 sequence reads: CATSTTGKETQYF. In DNA form, the CDR3 reads TGTGCCACCAGCACGACAGGGAAGGAGACCCAGTACTTC.

This clonotype was observed many times. V gene TRBV5-1 combines with J gene TRBJ1-4; D possibly corresponds to TRBD1 (6 bases). The CDR3 spans 15 residues. Trimming removed 4 bases at V and 8 bases at J, with 18 bases between. Per the germline V gene, CDR1 is SGHRS and CDR2 is YFSETQ. CDR3 bases: TGCGCCAGCAGCCCCGAGTCCAGGGGAGGAGAAAAACTGTTTTTT. Protein sequence: CASSPESRGGEKLFF.

The CDR3 coding sequence is TGCGCCAGCAGCTTGGGACCAGGGGGTTTGAAAGAGACCCAGTACTTC. It translates to CASSLGPGGLKETQYF. The chain has TRBV5-1 and TRBJ2-5; 7 positions match TRBD1. The junction had 8 bases not matched to a gene; V was cut back by 0 bases and J by 3 bases. The germline V gene encodes CDR1 SGHRS and CDR2 YFSETQ. The CDR3 contains 16 residues.

This chain links TRBV18 with TRBJ2-5, with D hard to call. CDR3 length: 14 residues. Trimming stripped 0 bases from V and 9 bases from J, with 14 bases between. Germline V lookup: CDR1 KGHSH, CDR2 LQKENI. The CDR3 reads CASSPPSLLGAQYF. The CDR3 DNA reads TGTGCCAGCTCACCACCATCCCTTCTTGGGGCCCAGTACTTC.

The chain links TRBV6-2 or TRBV6-3 to TRBJ2-1; TRBD2 matches 7 bases. Germline CDR1 reads MNHEY; CDR2 reads SVGEGT. V dropped 0 bases and J dropped 8; count of bases not matched to a gene: 10. The CDR3 runs 16 residues. In DNA, the CDR3 is TGTGCCAGCAGTTACTCCTCGGGCGGGGGTTTGGATGAGCAGTTCTTC. Amino acids: CASSYSSGGGLDEQFF.

This chain joins TRBV29-1 and TRBJ1-3; no firm D call. Germline V lookup: CDR1 SQVTM, CDR2 ANQGSEA. Trimming pared 4 bases from V and 0 bases from J, leaving 10 bases between. The CDR3 consists of 14 residues. CDR3 nucleotide sequence: TGCAGCGTTGTGGACGGAGTCTCTGGAAACACCATATATTTT. Residues: CSVVDGVSGNTIYF.